The text below deals with one T cell receptor beta chain. This record comes from a study of cytomegalovirus exposure and HLA in healthy donors. Amplification used 60 Vbeta primers and 13 Jbeta primers. Here immunoSEQ multiplex PCR was the method, and the copy in TCRdb shows in-frame clones only, minus some. Of 130,000 to 150,000 clones in the sample, about 86% were seen once. The receptor comes from a man aged 35 to 55 in good health and CMV-seropositive. The sequenced material came from PBMCs.

The CDR3, as DNA: TGTGCCAGCAGTGCAACAGGGTCCCCCACCTACGAGCAGTACTTC. Amino acid sequence: CASSATGSPTYEQYF. The chain joins TRBV6-1 to TRBJ2-7, with D possibly matching TRBD1 (6 bases). CDR3 length equals 15 residues. V was trimmed by 4 bases and J by 2 bases, leaving 15 bases between them. Germline loops: CDR1 MNHNS, CDR2 SASEGT.